This T cell receptor (beta chain) is drawn from a study of long-term antiretroviral therapy in people with HIV. Each donor provided at least one pre-ART PBMC sample and at least two post-ART PBMC samples. Until DNA extraction, the samples held between roughly 1-10 million cryopreserved PBMC. Trimming left V 3 bases short and J 4 bases short, with 4 bases between. Germline V lookup: CDR1 MGHDK, CDR2 SYGVNS. The CDR3 loop spans 12 amino acids. Study-wide points: Blood sampling spanned 2004 to 2017, possibly under older ART regimens. Transplant-donor-level diversity was not reached after ART, though diversity increased.

As for this clone: Antigen unknown.

Researchers ran immunoSEQ v3.0 at survey level. Clones were read by immunoSEQ multiplex PCR, and TCRdb kept only the in-frame ones, dropping some. Found here are more than 25,000 clones, roughly 89% of them singletons; the top ten hold roughly 3.9%. This TCR came from a woman between 18 and 30 years old with HIV. Specimen: unsorted PBMCs, collected 1.8 years after starting antiretroviral therapy. V and J are TRBV25-1 and TRBJ2-1, with D uncertain. The CDR3: CASSDFYNEQFF. The CDR3 DNA reads TGTGCCAGCAGTGACTTTTACAATGAGCAGTTCTTC.